This T cell receptor (beta chain) emerged from a study of PD-1 blockade in classical Hodgkin lymphoma. Profiling relied on immunoSEQ multiplex PCR, and the TCRdb table lists in-frame clones only, not all of them. Among 45,000 to 55,000 clones listed, around two thirds were seen once. Study results and limitations: Individuals who commenced nivolumab within less than 1 year of ASCT were excluded. Baseline diversity resembling that of newly diagnosed patients was seen in complete responders.

Exposure to brentuximab vedotin varied, and each patient had relapsed following autologous stem cell transplantation. On this clone itself: Its specificity is unknown.

V lost 0 bases and J lost 4, with 15 bases in between. CDR1 and CDR2 (germline): SNHLY, FYNNEI. There are 16 residues in the CDR3. This sample comprised peripheral blood mononuclear cells (PBMCs), obtained before the second cycle of nivolumab. The V and J genes are TRBV2 and TRBJ1-2; TRBD1 is a possible D gene (6 bases). This receptor was identified in a human donor with classical Hodgkin lymphoma. In DNA, the CDR3 is TGTGCCAGCAGTGAAGCGGTGGGGGGCGCATTCTATGGCTACACCTTC. Translating gives CASSEAVGGAFYGYTF.